What follows are 31 T cell receptor beta chains derived from one specimen sequenced in a study of radiation and T cells in renal cell carcinoma. This sample's time point: baseline pretreatment blood. Sample treatment: 15 Gy SBRT to primary tumor, nephrectomy 4 weeks later. The repertoire was sequenced with immunoSEQ multiplex PCR; TCRdb's copy has only in-frame clones and lacks some. Here the sample spans some 22,000 clones, 70% to 80% being singletons. Sequenced material: blood, taken from a patient whose treatment included radiotherapy and nephrectomy. The receptors here all came from a man aged 55 to 70 with renal cell carcinoma.

CDR3 DNA: TGTGCCAGCAGCTTAACCCGCGGTGATACGCAGTATTTT. This gives the protein CASSLTRGDTQYF. The V and J genes are TRBV7-8 and TRBJ2-3; D gene uncertain. The CDR3 extends over 13 amino acids. The germline V gene has CDR1 SGHVS and CDR2 FQNEAQ. Trimming left V 2 bases short and J 6 bases short, with 9 bases between.

V is TRBV19 and J is TRBJ2-1; 7 bases are a match to TRBD2. Germline V gives CDR1 LNHDA, CDR2 SQIVND (reference sequence). The length of the CDR3 is 15 residues. V shed 5 bases, J shed 4 bases, and the junction held 8 bases outside the gene matches. In DNA, the CDR3 is TGTGCCAGTAGTCTGGGTACTAGCGCATACAATGAGCAGTTCTTC. This gives the protein CASSLGTSAYNEQFF. Full variable domain (outside the CDR3, taken from reference TRBV19 and TRBJ2-1): DGGITQSPKYLFRKEGQNVTLSCEQNLNHDAMYWYRQDPGQGLRLIYYSQIVNDFQKGDIAEGYSVSREKKESFPLTVTSAQKNPTAFYLCASSLGTSAYNEQFFGPGTRLTVL.

This clone was detected a few times. The gene calls are TRBV5-1 and TRBJ1-2; TRBD1 agrees at 8 bases. The CDR3 has 15 amino acids. Trimming at V came to 4 bases and at J to 4 bases, leaving 9 bases not matched to a gene. The germline V gene has CDR1 SGHRS and CDR2 YFSETQ. The CDR3 bases are TGCGCCAGCAGCCCCTTCCGACAGGGGAGCTATGGCTACACCTTC. This codes for CASSPFRQGSYGYTF.

The chain joins TRBV6-1 to TRBJ1-5; 8 nucleotides line up with TRBD1. V shed 1 base and J 9 bases; nucleotides not matched to a gene: 14. This CDR3 has 17 residues. The germline V gene has CDR1 MNHNS and CDR2 SASEGT. CDR3 DNA: TGTGCCAGCAGTGAAGATCAGAGGCAGGGGGCGGAGTGGCCCCAGCATTTT. This gives the protein CASSEDQRQGAEWPQHF.

The CDR3 DNA reads TGTGCCATCACCCGCGGTGGCACTGAAGCTTTCTTT. Amino acid sequence: CAITRGGTEAFF. The rearrangement joins TRBV10-3 to TRBJ1-1; D is uncertain. Trimming pared 7 bases from V and 4 bases from J, leaving 10 bases between. CDR1 and CDR2 (germline): ENHRY, SYGVKD. This CDR3 is 12 amino acids long.

CDR3 in amino acids: CASSIWDSSYNEQFF. The CDR3 DNA reads TGTGCCAGTAGTATCTGGGACAGCTCCTACAATGAGCAGTTCTTC. V is TRBV19 and J is TRBJ2-1; 7 nucleotides align to TRBD1. The CDR3 length is 15 residues. J was trimmed by 0 bases and V by 3 bases; bases with no gene match: 2. The germline gives CDR1 LNHDA, CDR2 SQIVND (reference sequence).

This chain uses TRBV11-3 with TRBJ2-2; D is possibly TRBD1 (6 bases). The CDR3 totals 14 residues. Germline assignment: CDR1 SGHNT and CDR2 YENEEA. V was pared by 6 bases and J by 3 bases, with 11 bases between. The CDR3, as DNA: TGTGCCAGCAGTCCCCGGACAGACACCGGGGAGCTGTTTTTT. Protein: CASSPRTDTGELFF.

The rearrangement uses TRBV7-9 and TRBJ1-5; 8 bases agree with TRBD1. This CDR3 is built from 15 residues. With V trimmed by 3 bases and J by 7 bases, 8 bases remained unmatched. Per the germline V gene, CDR1 is SEHNR and CDR2 is FQNEAQ (reference sequence). In DNA form, the CDR3 reads TGTGCCAGCAGCTTCACGACAGGGGAGGAGCAGCCCCAGCATTTT. Translated: CASSFTTGEEQPQHF.

Only a few counts were recorded for this clone. The chain carries TRBV29-1 and TRBJ1-1; no firm D call. Germline loops: CDR1 SQVTM, CDR2 ANQGSEA. The CDR3 covers 12 residues. Trimming took 3 bases from V and 5 from J, leaving 10 bases between them. CDR3 in amino acids: CSVDRVQTEAFF. As DNA, the CDR3 is TGCAGCGTTGATAGGGTCCAGACTGAAGCTTTCTTT.

The rearrangement uses TRBV27 and TRBJ2-7; TRBD2 matches 15 bases. Losses at the gene ends were 8 bases for V and 7 bases for J; bases not matched to a gene: 9. Germline values: CDR1 MNHEY, CDR2 SMNVEV (reference sequence). The CDR3 covers 15 residues. The CDR3 DNA is TGTGCCAGCGGGGGACTAGCGGGAGGCTTACGGGAGCAGTACTTC. As protein: CASGGLAGGLREQYF.

This chain uses TRBV29-1 with TRBJ1-1, with a possible D match to TRBD1 (6 bases). The germline CDR1 and CDR2 sequences are SQVTM and ANQGSEA. The CDR3 has 14 amino acids. Trimming pared 4 bases from V and 2 bases from J, leaving 14 bases between. The DNA for the CDR3 is TGCAGCGTTGGCGGACAGCAAATAAACACTGAAGCTTTCTTT. Translated: CSVGGQQINTEAFF.

This clone was found a few times. The V gene is TRBV7-3, the J gene TRBJ1-1, with D hard to call. This CDR3 spans 15 amino acids. Germline loops: CDR1 SGHTA, CDR2 FQGTGA. V dropped 1 base and J dropped 1 base, with 10 bases sitting between them. The CDR3 is CASSLILVGNTEAFF. Written as DNA, the CDR3 is TGTGCCAGCAGCTTAATTCTCGTTGGGAACACTGAAGCTTTCTTT.

The rearrangement joins TRBV7-2 to TRBJ2-2; D is ambiguous. V lost 4 bases to trimming and J lost 4 bases, with 13 bases between them. The CDR3 runs 15 residues. The germline CDR1 and CDR2 sequences are SGHTA and FQGNSA. The CDR3 region has the DNA TGTGCCAGCAGCTCTCCCGTACCGGCCACCGGGGAGCTGTTTTTT. Encoded protein: CASSSPVPATGELFF.

This chain connects TRBV11-2 to TRBJ2-1, with TRBD2 identical over 8 bases. Germline loops: CDR1 SGHAT, CDR2 FQNNGV. V lost 6 bases, J lost 0 bases, and 4 bases stayed unmatched. This CDR3 is built from 15 residues. Here the CDR3 DNA reads TGTGCCAGCAGGTCCAGCGGGAGCTCCTACAATGAGCAGTTCTTC. Its translation is CASRSSGSSYNEQFF.

J is TRBJ1-2 and V is TRBV19; 7 positions match TRBD1. The V gene end was trimmed by 7 bases and the J gene end by 4 bases; junction bases not matched to a gene: 15. CDR1 LNHDA and CDR2 SQIVND come from the germline V gene (reference sequence). This CDR3 has 16 amino acids. The CDR3 loop reads CASNPDRAWGSYGYTF. CDR3 bases: TGTGCCAGTAACCCCGACAGGGCTTGGGGGAGCTATGGCTACACCTTC. Combining the CDR3 with reference TRBV19 and TRBJ1-2 gives the whole variable domain DGGITQSPKYLFRKEGQNVTLSCEQNLNHDAMYWYRQDPGQGLRLIYYSQIVNDFQKGDIAEGYSVSREKKESFPLTVTSAQKNPTAFYLCASNPDRAWGSYGYTFGSGTRLTVV.

The CDR3 region has the DNA TGTGCCAGCAGCCCTTTGGAGGGGCTAGGGGCCAACGTCCTGACTTTC. Residues: CASSPLEGLGANVLTF. This chain joins TRBV7-9 and TRBJ2-6; tentative D call: TRBD2 (6 bases). The CDR3 length is 16 residues. Per the germline V gene, CDR1 is SEHNR and CDR2 is FQNEAQ (reference sequence). The ends were cut back, 5 bases at V and 4 bases at J, with 15 bases in the middle.

The chain combines TRBV4-2 with TRBJ1-3; D might be TRBD1 (5 bases). Germline CDR1 and CDR2: LGHNA and YNFKEQ. CDR3 length: 16 amino acids. V dropped 1 base and J dropped 3 bases, with 13 bases sitting between them. CDR3 sequence (DNA): TGTGCCAGCAGCCAAGTGTCCGGGGACGTTGGAAACACCATATATTTT. The encoded protein is CASSQVSGDVGNTIYF.

The chain carries TRBV6-1 and TRBJ1-2; 8 positions agree with TRBD1. The CDR3 totals 15 residues. The junction had 9 bases not matched to a gene; V was cut back by 3 bases and J by 6 bases. Germline V gives CDR1 MNHNS, CDR2 SASEGT. CDR3 in amino acids: CASSDLSGGHNGYTF. The CDR3 DNA is TGTGCCAGCAGTGATTTGTCAGGGGGCCATAATGGCTACACCTTC.

This clone is classed as large. V usage is TRBV7-9 and J usage is TRBJ2-1, with 7 bases fitting TRBD2. Germline V lookup: CDR1 SEHNR, CDR2 FQNEAQ (reference sequence). CDR3 length: 18 residues. The ends lost 2 bases at V and 0 bases at J; junction bases unmatched: 10. The CDR3 bases are TGTGCCAGCAGCTTAAGGTCCGGAGGCGGGAGCTCCTACAATGAGCAGTTCTTC. It encodes CASSLRSGGGSSYNEQFF.

By sample share, this clone is large. The chain combines TRBV20-1 with TRBJ1-3; D gene unclear. The CDR3 runs 11 residues. V was trimmed by 6 bases and J by 8 bases, leaving 11 bases between them. Germline V CDR1 and CDR2: DFQATT, SNEGSKA (reference sequence). DNA for the CDR3: TGCAGTGCCCCCGGACCTGACACCATATATTTT. Protein product: CSAPGPDTIYF.

The V call is TRBV7-9, the J call TRBJ1-1; 7 bases map to TRBD1. V lost 5 bases to trimming and J lost 3 bases; unmatched junction nucleotides: 3. This CDR3 is 13 amino acids long. Germline V CDR1 and CDR2: SEHNR, FQNEAQ (reference sequence). CDR3 DNA sequence: TGTGCCAGCAGCACGGGACAGTACACTGAAGCTTTCTTT. Its translation is CASSTGQYTEAFF.

This clone was seen a few times. CDR3 in amino acids: CASTPRTEGSRAYGYTF. The CDR3 region has the DNA TGCGCCAGCACCCCAAGAACGGAAGGGTCGCGGGCCTATGGCTACACCTTC. This rearrangement joins TRBV23-1 to TRBJ1-2; D remains ambiguous. TRBV23-1 is designated an ORF whose function remains uncertain. Trimming removed 7 bases at V and 4 bases at J, with 25 bases between. This CDR3 has 17 residues.

The chain has TRBV10-2 and TRBJ2-3; 7 bases align to TRBD1. The CDR3 is made up of 15 amino acids. Germline V CDR1 and CDR2: WSHSY, SAAADI. The junction had 6 bases not matched to a gene; V was cut back by 5 bases and J by 1 base. The CDR3 DNA reads as TGCGCCAGCAGTACAGACAGGGCTCGCACAGATACGCAGTATTTT. Its protein is CASSTDRARTDTQYF.

The DNA of the CDR3 is TGTGCCAGCAGCGCTCTAGCGGGATCCTACAATGAGCAGTTCTTC. Protein product: CASSALAGSYNEQFF. The chain combines TRBV9 with TRBJ2-1, with TRBD2 matching 9 bases. Unmatched junction bases numbered 2, after V lost 3 bases and J lost 1 base. The germline V gene encodes CDR1 SGDLS and CDR2 YYNGEE. The CDR3 consists of 15 residues.

The CDR3 sequence: CASSVDQNTEAFF. CDR3 bases: TGTGCCAGCAGCGTGGACCAAAACACTGAAGCTTTCTTT. V is TRBV5-4 and J is TRBJ1-1; no definite D call. Germline assignment: CDR1 SGHNT and CDR2 YYREEE (reference sequence). The germline V and J ends were trimmed by 4 bases and 2 bases, with 9 bases remaining between them. This CDR3 is 13 amino acids long.

This sequence joins TRBV9 and TRBJ2-1; 8 nucleotides match TRBD2. V was clipped by 0 bases and J by 5 bases; unmatched bases: 4. The CDR3 sequence is 15 residues long. Per germline, CDR1 SGDLS and CDR2 YYNGEE. The CDR3 spells CASSVGGSGNNEQFF. The CDR3, as DNA: TGTGCCAGCAGCGTAGGAGGTAGCGGGAACAATGAGCAGTTCTTC.

This rearrangement joins TRBV7-2 to TRBJ2-7; no definite D call. The germline V and J ends were trimmed by 6 bases and 1 base, with 13 bases remaining between them. The CDR3 sequence is 14 residues long. Germline V gene data show CDR1 as SGHTA and CDR2 as FQGNSA. The CDR3: CASRARAASYEQYF. The CDR3 bases are TGTGCCAGCAGAGCACGGGCAGCGTCCTACGAGCAGTACTTC.

This clone is categorized as medium-sized (0.01 to 0.1%). This chain uses TRBV2 with TRBJ1-1, with no clear D. The CDR3 extends over 13 amino acids. Germline V gene data show CDR1 as SNHLY and CDR2 as FYNNEI. Trimming removed 9 bases from V and 7 bases from J, with 18 bases in between. This CDR3 is CASRGGGHGEAFF. The CDR3 DNA is TGTGCCAGTAGAGGAGGCGGCCACGGTGAAGCTTTCTTT.

The genes are TRBV27 and TRBJ1-6; D remains unclear. Per germline, CDR1 MNHEY and CDR2 SMNVEV (reference sequence). The germline V and J ends were trimmed by 6 bases and 1 base, with 16 bases remaining between them. There are 17 residues in the CDR3. The CDR3 sequence: CASSRTPVSSYNSPLHF. CDR3 nucleotide sequence: TGTGCCAGCAGCCGGACTCCCGTTTCGTCCTATAATTCACCCCTCCACTTT.

A single count supports this clone. This CDR3 is CAGPGSGLEYSHIQYF. CDR3 DNA: TGTGCCGGACCCGGGAGCGGACTAGAGTATTCGCACATTCAGTACTTC. The chain is built from TRBV21-1 and TRBJ2-4; no check of the table's D call, TRBD2, against the DNA was made. TRBV21-1 is tagged as a pseudogene. The CDR3 runs to 16 residues.

Many counts were recorded for this clone. The rearrangement joins TRBV11-3 to TRBJ1-1, with TRBD1 matching over 8 bases. Trimming removed 5 bases from V and 8 bases from J; junction bases left unmatched: 7. The CDR3 is 13 residues long. CDR1 SGHNT and CDR2 YENEEA come from the germline V gene. CDR3 residues: CASSQRTGKEAFF. Written as DNA, the CDR3 is TGTGCCAGCAGCCAAAGGACAGGGAAAGAAGCTTTCTTT.